Below, 5 T cell receptor beta chains from the same sample are listed, as sequenced in a study of T cell responses to AZD1222 COVID-19 vaccine. The repertoire was sequenced with immunoSEQ multiplex PCR; TCRdb's copy has only in-frame clones and lacks some. The sample records 200,000 or so clones, 80% to 90% being singletons. The material was peripheral blood, obtained on day 0 of MenACWY control vaccination. The receptor set was obtained from an adult in good health.

This clone was seen just once. The V gene is TRBV30, the J gene TRBJ1-5; TRBD1 agrees at 7 bases. J lost 5 bases, V lost 0 bases, and 7 bases had no gene match. Germline values: CDR1 GTSNPN, CDR2 SVGIG (reference sequence). This CDR3 comprises 15 residues. CDR3 residues: CAWSVGGQWDQPQHF. DNA for the CDR3: TGTGCCTGGAGTGTAGGGGGACAGTGGGATCAGCCCCAGCATTTT. The full variable domain, completed using reference TRBV30 and TRBJ1-5, is SQTIHQWPATLVQPVGSPLSLECTVEGTSNPNLYWYRQAAGRGLQLLFYSVGIGQISSEVPQNLSASRPQDRQFILSSKKLLLSDSGFYLCAWSVGGQWDQPQHFGDGTRLSIL.

The chain combines TRBV7-9 with TRBJ2-7; a possible D gene is TRBD2 (5 bases). Trimming took off 3 bases at V and 0 bases at J, with 9 bases between the two ends. The CDR3 is 14 amino acids. Looked up from germline, CDR1 is SEHNR and CDR2 is FQNEAQ (reference sequence). CDR3 sequence: CASSFVGSSYEQYF. CDR3 bases: TGTGCCAGCAGCTTTGTAGGGAGCTCCTACGAGCAGTACTTC.

The chain is built from TRBV19 and TRBJ2-7, with D possibly being TRBD1 or TRBD2 (5 bases each). The CDR3 runs to 14 residues. Germline CDR1 reads LNHDA; CDR2 reads SQIVND (reference sequence). V lost 4 bases, J lost 2 bases, and 12 bases lay in between. Written as DNA, the CDR3 is TGTGCCAGTAGTACCCGGGACGGTACCTACGAGCAGTACTTC. Protein sequence: CASSTRDGTYEQYF.

The genes are TRBV6-5 and TRBJ1-3; tentative D call: TRBD1 (5 bases). Trimming left V 6 bases short and J 6 bases short, with 15 bases between. This CDR3 has 14 residues. The germline V gene has CDR1 MNHEY and CDR2 SVGAGI. CDR3: CASRSGATENTIYF. DNA of the CDR3: TGTGCCAGCAGGTCCGGGGCGACCGAAAACACCATATATTTT.

This chain joins TRBV15 and TRBJ2-5; TRBD1 matches at 7 bases. The germline gives CDR1 LNHNV, CDR2 YYDKDF (reference sequence). The J segment lost 10 bases and the V segment lost 5 bases, leaving 13 bases of the junction unmatched. The CDR3 contains 14 residues. The CDR3 sequence is CATSSREEQGDQYF. Here the CDR3 DNA reads TGTGCCACCAGCTCCCGAGAGGAGCAGGGGGACCAGTACTTC.